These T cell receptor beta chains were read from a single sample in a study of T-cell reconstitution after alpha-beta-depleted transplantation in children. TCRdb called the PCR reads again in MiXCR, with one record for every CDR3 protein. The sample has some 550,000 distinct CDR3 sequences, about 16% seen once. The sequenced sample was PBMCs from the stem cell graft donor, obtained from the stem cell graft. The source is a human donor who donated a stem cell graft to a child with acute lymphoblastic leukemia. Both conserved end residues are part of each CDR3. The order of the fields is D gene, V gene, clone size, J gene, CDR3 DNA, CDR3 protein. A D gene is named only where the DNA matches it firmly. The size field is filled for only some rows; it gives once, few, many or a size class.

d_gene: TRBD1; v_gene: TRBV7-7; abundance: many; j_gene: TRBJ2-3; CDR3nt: TGTGCCAGCAGCCCAGGACAGGGGGCCTATACGCAGTATTTT; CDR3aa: CASSPGQGAYTQYF
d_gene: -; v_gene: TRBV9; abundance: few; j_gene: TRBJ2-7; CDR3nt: TGTGCCAGCAGCGTCAGCAGCCAGGTCTCCTACGAGCAGTACTTC; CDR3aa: CASSVSSQVSYEQYF
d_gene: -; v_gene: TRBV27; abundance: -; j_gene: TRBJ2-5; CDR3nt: TGTGCCAGCAGTTTTTTCGGGCAGGGCCCCCAAGAGACCCAGTACTTC; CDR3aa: CASSFFGQGPQETQYF
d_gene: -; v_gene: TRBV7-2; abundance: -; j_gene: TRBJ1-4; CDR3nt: TGTGCCAGCCGAAACCCCGGGGGAAGAGGCGAAAAACTGTTTTTT; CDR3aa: CASRNPGGRGEKLFF
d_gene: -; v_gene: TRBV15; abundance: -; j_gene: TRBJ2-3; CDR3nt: TGTGCCACCAGCAGAGATTGGTCGGCAGGGATCACAGATACGCAGTATTTT; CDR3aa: CATSRDWSAGITDTQYF
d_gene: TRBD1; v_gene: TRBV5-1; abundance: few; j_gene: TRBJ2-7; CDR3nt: TGCGCCAGCAGAGGACAGGGAAACTACGAGCAGTACTTC; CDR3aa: CASRGQGNYEQYF
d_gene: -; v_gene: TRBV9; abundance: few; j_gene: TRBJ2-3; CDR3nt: TGTGCCAGCAGCGTAGAAAGCGGTCGCACAGATACGCAGTATTTT; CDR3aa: CASSVESGRTDTQYF
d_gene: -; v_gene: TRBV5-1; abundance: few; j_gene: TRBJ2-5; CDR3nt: TGCGCCAGCAGCTTGACTGGAAACCAAGAGACCCAGTACTTC; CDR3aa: CASSLTGNQETQYF
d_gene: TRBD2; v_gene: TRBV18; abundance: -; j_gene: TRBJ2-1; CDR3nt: TGTGCCAGCTCAGCGACTAGCGGGATCAATGAGCAGTTCTTC; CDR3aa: CASSATSGINEQFF
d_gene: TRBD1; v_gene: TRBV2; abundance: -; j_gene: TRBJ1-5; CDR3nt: TGTGCCAGCAGGGGGGACAGGGCTAGCAATCAGCCCCAGCATTTT; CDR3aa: CASRGDRASNQPQHF
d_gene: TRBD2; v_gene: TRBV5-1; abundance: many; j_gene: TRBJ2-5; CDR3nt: TGCGCCAGCAGCTTGCGAGGGATAGCGGGAATGGAGACCCAGTACTTC; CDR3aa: CASSLRGIAGMETQYF
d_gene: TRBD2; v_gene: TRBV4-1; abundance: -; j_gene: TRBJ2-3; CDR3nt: TGCGCCAGCAGGCACCCTCTAGCGGGGGGGGGAGATACGCAGTATTTT; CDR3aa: CASRHPLAGGGDTQYF
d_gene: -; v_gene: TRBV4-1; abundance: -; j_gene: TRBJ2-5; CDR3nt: TGCGCCAGCAGCGAAACGATGTACCAAGAGACCCAGTACTTC; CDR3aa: CASSETMYQETQYF
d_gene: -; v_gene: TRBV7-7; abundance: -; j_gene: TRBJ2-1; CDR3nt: TGTGCCAGCAGCTCAACCCCCGCTACCACGGGTAACAATGAGCAGTTCTTC; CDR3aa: CASSSTPATTGNNEQFF
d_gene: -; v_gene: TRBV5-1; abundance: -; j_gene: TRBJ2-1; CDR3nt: TGCGCCAGCAGCTTGAGCATACCGTTACCTCAGCAGTTCTTC; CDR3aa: CASSLSIPLPQQFF
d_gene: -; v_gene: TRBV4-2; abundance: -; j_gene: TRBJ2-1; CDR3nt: TGTGCCAGCAGCCAAGATTACCGATCCAATGAGCAGTTCTTC; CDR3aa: CASSQDYRSNEQFF
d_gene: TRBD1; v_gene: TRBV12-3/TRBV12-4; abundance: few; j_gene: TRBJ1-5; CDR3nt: TGTGCCAGCAGATTCGACAGGGGGCAAGGGCAGCCCCAGCATTTT; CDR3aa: CASRFDRGQGQPQHF
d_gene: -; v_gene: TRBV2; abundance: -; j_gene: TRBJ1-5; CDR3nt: TGTGCCAGCAGGAGGACAGCGGGTCAGCCCCAGCATTTT; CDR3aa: CASRRTAGQPQHF
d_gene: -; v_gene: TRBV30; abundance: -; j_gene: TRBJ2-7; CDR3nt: TGTGCCTGTTCTGCGGGAACGAACTACGAGCAGTACTTC; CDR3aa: CACSAGTNYEQYF
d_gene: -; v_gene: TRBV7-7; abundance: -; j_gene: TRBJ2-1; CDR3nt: TGTGCCAGCAGCTTAGCGCTTTCGGGGACCTATGAGCAGTTCTTC; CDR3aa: CASSLALSGTYEQFF
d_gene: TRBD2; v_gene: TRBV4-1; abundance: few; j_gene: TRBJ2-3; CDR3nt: TGCGCCAGCAGCCAAGATATCGGCGGGAGCGGCACAGATACGCAGTATTTT; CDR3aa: CASSQDIGGSGTDTQYF
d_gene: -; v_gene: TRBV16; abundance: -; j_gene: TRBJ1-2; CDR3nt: TGTGCCAGCAGCCAAGGTCCCCCGGGGATCCGGGGCTACACCTTC; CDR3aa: CASSQGPPGIRGYTF
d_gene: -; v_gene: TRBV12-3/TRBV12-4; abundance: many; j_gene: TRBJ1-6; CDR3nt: TGTGCCAGCAGTTTAGGGGGGGGCAATTCACCCCTCCACTTT; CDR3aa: CASSLGGGNSPLHF
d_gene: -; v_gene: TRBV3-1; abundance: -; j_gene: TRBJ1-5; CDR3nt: TGTGCCAGCAGCCAAGACGCCCCGGGACGGTTCAATCAGCCCCAGCATTTT; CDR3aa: CASSQDAPGRFNQPQHF
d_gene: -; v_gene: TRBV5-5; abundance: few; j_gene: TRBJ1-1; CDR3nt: TGTGCCAGCAGCTTGCATGGGAACCCGAACACTGAAGCTTTCTTT; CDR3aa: CASSLHGNPNTEAFF
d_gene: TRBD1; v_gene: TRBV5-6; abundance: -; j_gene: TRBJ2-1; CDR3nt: TGTGCCAGCAGCATAACCTGGACAGGGGTCGGTGAGCAGTTCTTC; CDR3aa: CASSITWTGVGEQFF
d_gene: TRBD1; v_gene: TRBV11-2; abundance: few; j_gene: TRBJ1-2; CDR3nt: TGTGCCAGCAGCTCCCCCCTCGAGGGACAGGGGGCGCATTGGTATGGCTACACCTTC; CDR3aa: CASSSPLEGQGAHWYGYTF
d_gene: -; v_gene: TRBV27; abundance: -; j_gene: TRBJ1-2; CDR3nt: TGTGCCAGCAGTTTACGGCCTATGGTGGAAGGCTACACCTTC; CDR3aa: CASSLRPMVEGYTF
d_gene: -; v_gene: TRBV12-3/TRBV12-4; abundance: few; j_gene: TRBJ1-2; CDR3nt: TGTGCCAGCAGTTTAGGGGGCAGGTCGGTCGCTGGCTACACCTTC; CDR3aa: CASSLGGRSVAGYTF
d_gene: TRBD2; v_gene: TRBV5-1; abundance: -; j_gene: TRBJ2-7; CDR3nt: TGCGCCAGCAGCCGCCTCCGACTAGCGGACAACTACGAGCAGTACTTC; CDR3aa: CASSRLRLADNYEQYF
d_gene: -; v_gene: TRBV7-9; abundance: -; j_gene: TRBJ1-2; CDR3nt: TGTGCCAGCAGCACAGGGTTTACTAACTATGGCTACACCTTC; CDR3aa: CASSTGFTNYGYTF
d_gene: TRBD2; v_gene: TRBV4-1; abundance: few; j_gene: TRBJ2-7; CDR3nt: TGCGCCAGCAGCCAAGAACCTAGCGGATACGAGCAGTACTTC; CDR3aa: CASSQEPSGYEQYF
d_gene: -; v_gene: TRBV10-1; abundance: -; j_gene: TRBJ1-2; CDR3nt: TGCGCCAGCAGTGAGTCGGTCGGGGGCACGAGCTATGGCTACACCTTC; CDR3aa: CASSESVGGTSYGYTF
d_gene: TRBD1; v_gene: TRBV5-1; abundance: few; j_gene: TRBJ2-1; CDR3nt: TGCGCCAGCAGCGAGGGACAGGGGAGCTCCTACAATGAGCAGTTCTTC; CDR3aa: CASSEGQGSSYNEQFF
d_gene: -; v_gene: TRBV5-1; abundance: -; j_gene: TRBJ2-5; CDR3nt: TGCGCCAGCAGCTTGGGTGGAGGGGAGCACGAGACCCAGTACTTC; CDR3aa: CASSLGGGEHETQYF
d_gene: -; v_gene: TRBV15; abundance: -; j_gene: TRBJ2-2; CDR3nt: TGTGCCACCAGCAGAGGCGGCAGTAACACCGGGGAGCTGTTTTTT; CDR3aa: CATSRGGSNTGELFF
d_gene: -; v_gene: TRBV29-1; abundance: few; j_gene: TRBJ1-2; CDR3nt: TGCAGCGTTGATCTCGAGGCAAGAGGGATCACTAACTATGGCTACACCTTC; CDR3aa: CSVDLEARGITNYGYTF
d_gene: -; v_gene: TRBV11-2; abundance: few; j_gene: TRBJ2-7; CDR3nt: TGTGCCAGCAGCTTGCAGCATCTTGGGCACGAGCAGTACTTC; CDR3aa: CASSLQHLGHEQYF
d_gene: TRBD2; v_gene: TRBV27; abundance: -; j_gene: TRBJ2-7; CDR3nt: TGTGCCAGCAGTTTTCTTCCTAGCGGGAGTACCTACGAGCAGTACTTC; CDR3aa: CASSFLPSGSTYEQYF
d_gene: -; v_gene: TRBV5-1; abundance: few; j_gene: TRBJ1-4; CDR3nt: TGCGCCAGCAGCTTGGAGGCAGGGCGTGAAAAACTGTTTTTT; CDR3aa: CASSLEAGREKLFF
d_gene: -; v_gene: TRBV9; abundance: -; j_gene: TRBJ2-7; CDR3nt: TGTGCCAGCAGCCCCTCTGGGGGAACAGCTCTAACCTACGAGCAGTACTTC; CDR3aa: CASSPSGGTALTYEQYF
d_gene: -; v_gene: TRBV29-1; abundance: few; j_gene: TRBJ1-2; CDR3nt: TGCAGCGCGGAGGAGGGGCGAGGCTACACCTTC; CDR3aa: CSAEEGRGYTF